Following are 24 T cell receptor beta chains from one sample sequenced in a study of blood T cell repertoires in COVID-19. Assay used: immunoSEQ multiplex PCR; TCRdb lists only in-frame clones, some missing. The top ten hold around 1.3% of the sample, which has about 380,000 clones, about 90% seen once. Sample: peripheral blood. The receptor set was obtained from a man aged 40-50 years with acute or convalescent COVID-19.

This chain uses TRBV9 with TRBJ2-5, with 9 bases lining up with TRBD1. V lost 6 bases to trimming and J lost 2 bases; unmatched junction nucleotides: 8. Germline lookup yields CDR1 SGDLS and CDR2 YYNGEE. This CDR3 contains 15 residues. CDR3: CASNLDGQGQETQYF. DNA for the CDR3: TGTGCCAGCAACCTAGACGGACAGGGGCAAGAGACCCAGTACTTC.

The chain combines TRBV5-1 with TRBJ1-4; TRBD1 aligns across 8 bases. The germline CDR1 and CDR2 sequences are SGHRS and YFSETQ. This CDR3 has 14 residues. The V and J ends lost 9 bases and 3 bases, in that order; junction bases with no gene match: 7. This CDR3 reads CATKTGGSNEKLFF. The CDR3, as DNA: TGCGCCACCAAAACAGGGGGTTCTAATGAAAAACTGTTTTTT. Full variable domain (rest looked up from reference TRBV5-1 and TRBJ1-4): KAGVTQTPRYLIKTRGQQVTLSCSPISGHRSVSWYQQTPGQGLQFLFEYFSETQRNKGNFPGRFSGRQFSNSRSEMNVSTLELGDSALYLCATKTGGSNEKLFFGSGTQLSVL.

This clone is a singleton in its sample. The chain links TRBV7-9 to TRBJ2-1; tentative D call: TRBD2 (6 bases). Trimming stripped 7 bases from V and 10 bases from J, with 17 bases between. This CDR3 is 13 amino acids long. CDR1 and CDR2 from the germline V gene are SEHNR and FQNEAQ (reference sequence). CDR3 amino acids: CASKGGNAREQFF. In DNA form, the CDR3 reads TGTGCCAGCAAGGGCGGGAATGCGCGCGAGCAGTTCTTC.

This chain links TRBV6-5 with TRBJ1-1; 7 bases fit TRBD1. The V gene end was trimmed by 6 bases and the J gene end by 7 bases; junction bases not matched to a gene: 8. The germline V gene encodes CDR1 MNHEY and CDR2 SVGAGI. The CDR3 spans 13 residues. For the CDR3, the DNA is TGTGCCAGCAGAACCGGGACAGTATTTGAAGCTTTCTTT. Translating it yields CASRTGTVFEAFF.

This sequence joins TRBV5-5 and TRBJ2-7; the match to TRBD2 covers 9 bases. Germline assignment: CDR1 SGHKS and CDR2 YYEKEE (reference sequence). The CDR3 loop spans 15 amino acids. Unmatched junction bases numbered 7, after V lost 4 bases and J lost 2 bases. Here the CDR3 reads CASSRLAVGAYEQYF. The CDR3 DNA reads as TGTGCCAGCAGCAGACTAGCGGTGGGGGCCTACGAGCAGTACTTC.

For the CDR3, the DNA is TGTGCCAGCAGCTCTCTACGGGGGTGGTATGGCTACACCTTC. It is translated as CASSSLRGWYGYTF. The chain couples TRBV9 to TRBJ1-2; tentatively, D is TRBD1 (5 bases). The CDR3 covers 14 residues. Germline V gene sequence: CDR1 SGDLS, CDR2 YYNGEE. The germline V and J ends were trimmed by 4 bases and 5 bases, with 15 bases remaining between them.

The chain uses TRBV5-1 and TRBJ1-3, with D hard to call. The CDR3 is 16 residues long. Between the trimmed V and J ends, which lost 3 bases and 0 bases, there was a span of 13 bases. Germline CDR1 SGHRS, CDR2 YFSETQ. This CDR3 is CASSSGGPHSGNTIYF. CDR3 DNA sequence: TGCGCCAGCAGCTCCGGCGGGCCGCACTCTGGAAACACCATATATTTT.

This chain joins TRBV5-1 and TRBJ1-1; 8 bases fit TRBD1. Trimming removed 4 bases from V and 5 bases from J; junction bases left unmatched: 7. Looked up from germline, CDR1 is SGHRS and CDR2 is YFSETQ. The length of the CDR3 is 14 residues. The CDR3: CASSVQTGGTEAFF. In DNA, the CDR3 is TGCGCCAGCAGCGTGCAAACAGGGGGAACTGAAGCTTTCTTT.

The chain couples TRBV5-4 to TRBJ1-3; no reliable D call. CDR3 length: 14 residues. The germline CDR1 and CDR2 sequences are SGHNT and YYREEE (reference sequence). Trimming removed 1 base at V and 0 bases at J, with 5 bases between. The chain's CDR3 is CASSLSVSGNTIYF. CDR3 bases: TGTGCCAGCAGCTTGTCAGTCTCTGGAAACACCATATATTTT.

The chain has TRBV6-2 or TRBV6-3 and TRBJ2-7; a possible D gene is TRBD1 (6 bases). CDR1 is MNHEY, CDR2 SVGEGT, per germline. The V end lost 4 bases, the J end lost 0 bases, and 7 bases lay between the germline ends. The CDR3 covers 13 residues. The CDR3 loop is CASSLTGSYEQYF. The DNA of the CDR3 is TGTGCCAGCAGTTTGACAGGCTCCTACGAGCAGTACTTC.

The rearrangement uses TRBV19 and TRBJ2-1; perhaps TRBD2 as D (5 bases). This CDR3 is built from 14 residues. The ends were cut back, 5 bases at V and 7 bases at J, with 15 bases in the middle. CDR1 LNHDA and CDR2 SQIVND come from the germline V gene (reference sequence). The CDR3 loop is CASSPSEAMNEQFF. In DNA, the CDR3 is TGTGCCAGTAGTCCCTCGGAGGCCATGAATGAGCAGTTCTTC.

V gene TRBV27 combines with J gene TRBJ1-2; D is unclear. The V gene lost 7 bases and the J gene lost 6 bases, with 18 bases spanning the gap. The CDR3 covers 14 residues. Germline V gives CDR1 MNHEY, CDR2 SMNVEV (reference sequence). In DNA, the CDR3 is TGTGCCAGCACCCGACTAGGGAAGGAGGATGGCTACACCTTC. The encoded protein is CASTRLGKEDGYTF.

The rearrangement links TRBV7-8 to TRBJ2-7; D is perhaps TRBD2 (6 bases). Deletions cut 4 bases from V and 4 bases from J, with 14 bases between. In germline, CDR1 is SGHVS, CDR2 FQNEAQ. The CDR3 spans 14 residues. The CDR3 DNA follows: TGTGCCAGCAGCTGGCGGGGCATTGAGTACGAGCAGTACTTC. Protein: CASSWRGIEYEQYF.

This chain joins TRBV29-1 and TRBJ2-5; TRBD2 aligns across 12 bases. This CDR3 contains 16 residues. The trim removed 7 bases at V and 5 bases at J, leaving 14 bases unmatched. Germline V gene lookup returns CDR1 SQVTM and CDR2 ANQGSEA. CDR3 residues: CSGILSSGGAWETQYF. The CDR3 DNA is TGCAGCGGGATCTTGTCTAGCGGGGGGGCTTGGGAGACCCAGTACTTC.

The chain has TRBV3-1 (or the pseudogene TRBV3-2) and TRBJ1-4; 8 nucleotides line up with TRBD1. From germline, CDR1 is LGHDT and CDR2 YNNKEL (reference sequence). J gave up 8 bases and V 2 bases, and 10 bases lay outside the gene matches. This CDR3 spans 16 amino acids. The CDR3 spells CASSQFISGQGEKLFF. DNA for the CDR3: TGTGCCAGCAGCCAATTCATTAGTGGACAGGGCGAAAAACTGTTTTTT.

V gene TRBV2 combines with J gene TRBJ1-5; a weak D match, TRBD1 (6 bases). This CDR3 region has 16 residues. V shed 4 bases and J shed 3 bases, with 16 bases lying between them. The germline gives CDR1 SNHLY, CDR2 FYNNEI. The DNA of the CDR3 is TGTGCCAGCAGTGCTGGGGGGGCCCGTTACAATCAGCCCCAGCATTTT. Its translation: CASSAGGARYNQPQHF.

The V gene is TRBV6-5, the J gene TRBJ1-1; D is possibly TRBD1 (5 bases). CDR3 length: 12 amino acids. The V gene lost 6 bases and the J gene lost 5 bases, with 10 bases spanning the gap. Germline V CDR1 and CDR2: MNHEY, SVGAGI. The CDR3 here is CASSRVGTEAFF. In DNA form, the CDR3 reads TGTGCCAGCAGCAGGGTCGGAACTGAAGCTTTCTTT.

The V gene is TRBV11-2, the J gene TRBJ2-7; 7 bases are a match to TRBD1. Per the germline V gene, CDR1 is SGHAT and CDR2 is FQNNGV. The CDR3 extends over 17 amino acids. Losses at the gene ends were 0 bases for V and 4 bases for J; bases not matched to a gene: 12. CDR3 protein: CASSLERAETGLYEQYF. In nucleotides, the CDR3 is TGTGCCAGCAGCTTAGAGCGGGCCGAGACAGGGCTTTACGAGCAGTACTTC.

CDR3 region: CASSLAVGTVRTEAFF. The DNA for the CDR3 is TGTGCCAGCAGCTTGGCCGTTGGGACAGTTAGGACTGAAGCTTTCTTT. This rearrangement joins TRBV5-6 to TRBJ1-1; 7 bases align to TRBD1. Germline V gene sequence: CDR1 SGHDT, CDR2 YYEEEE. The J segment lost 5 bases and the V segment lost 0 bases, leaving 10 bases of the junction unmatched. CDR3 length: 16 residues.

The chain combines TRBV4-2 with TRBJ2-7; D ambiguous. The CDR3 contains 14 residues. Germline CDR1 is LGHNA and CDR2 is YNFKEQ. V was trimmed by 0 bases and J by 0 bases, leaving 6 bases between them. CDR3: CASSQDWSSYEQYF. The CDR3 DNA follows: TGTGCCAGCAGCCAAGATTGGAGCTCCTACGAGCAGTACTTC.

This sequence joins TRBV7-2 and TRBJ1-3; 8 nucleotides align to TRBD1. The CDR3 contains 14 residues. J was trimmed by 4 bases and V by 3 bases; bases with no gene match: 2. The germline V gene encodes CDR1 SGHTA and CDR2 FQGNSA. The CDR3, as DNA: TGTGCCAGCAGCTTTAGGACAGGGGGAAACACCATATATTTT. As protein: CASSFRTGGNTIYF.

On this clone itself: Given the absence of the conserved phenylalanine or tryptophan at the CDR3 end, a read error is likely. Because the CDR3's place on the DNA is in doubt, the DNA is left out and the CDR3 is given as listed by TCRdb. This rearrangement joins TRBV11-2 to TRBJ1-4; the table names TRBD1, a call not compared with the DNA. Inclusive of both ends, the CDR3 amounts to 13 amino acids. CDR1 is SGHAT, CDR2 FQNNGV, per germline. CDR3 sequence reads: CASSLEIGQVLIV.

V is TRBV11-2 and J is TRBJ1-4; the D is unclear. V dropped 2 bases and J dropped 0 bases, with 4 bases sitting between them. The CDR3 is made up of 14 amino acids. Germline CDR1 and CDR2: SGHAT and FQNNGV. The CDR3 here is CASSLLPTNEKLFF. CDR3 sequence (DNA): TGTGCCAGCAGCTTACTCCCAACTAATGAAAAACTGTTTTTT.

This chain joins TRBV28 and TRBJ2-1; D unresolved. The CDR3 consists of 19 residues. CDR1 MDHEN and CDR2 SYDVKM come from the germline V gene. Between the trimmed V and J ends, which lost 6 bases and 5 bases, there was a span of 29 bases. Here the CDR3 DNA reads TGTGCCAGCAGCCCTCCCCTCGTCGCTGCGATCCTAGAAGACAATGAGCAGTTCTTC. Its translation: CASSPPLVAAILEDNEQFF.